This is a list of T cell receptor beta chains from one sample in a study of T cell responses to AZD1222 COVID-19 vaccine. TCRdb's copy holds only in-frame clones and misses some; the assay was immunoSEQ multiplex PCR. The table lists approximately 150,000 clones, 70% to 90% of them singletons, with roughly 4.7% in the top ten. The sequencing used peripheral blood, collected on day 0 of AZD1222 vaccination. These receptors were collected from an adult in good health. CDR3s include the opening cysteine and the closing phenylalanine or tryptophan. Each record gives: D gene, J gene, V gene, CDR3 protein. D genes are given only for firm matches.

>NA|TRBJ2-1|TRBV7-9
CASSSPGSTNEQFF
>NA|TRBJ2-2|TRBV5-1
CASSIRVFDGELFF
>TRBD1|TRBJ2-7|TRBV5-1
CASSWKISPGQGAVYEQYF
>NA|TRBJ1-2|TRBV2
CASSWGATYGYTF
>TRBD2|TRBJ2-1|TRBV6-2/TRBV6-3
CASSYSLGTSGRISSYNEQFF
>TRBD1|TRBJ1-4|TRBV5-1
CASSSSGGDYEKLFF
>NA|TRBJ2-1|TRBV6-2/TRBV6-3
CASSYPGREHEQFF
>NA|TRBJ1-1|TRBV6-1
CASSEKGFANTEAFF
>NA|TRBJ1-5|TRBV6-2/TRBV6-3
CASSPQTDNPNQPQHF
>NA|TRBJ1-1|TRBV18
CASSPLQGYTEAFF